This T cell receptor beta chain stems from a study of human T cells and chemical hapten exposure. Study information: DPC (0.01%) was patch tested on the upper back and read at 6 days. Minor volume differences among pooled libraries chiefly drove per-sample TCR yield variation.

This clonotype was seen many times. Its antigen is not known. General study results and limits: Among expanded TCRs, significantly more large CDR3 similarity clusters formed than among controls.

The time point here: patch test 2, 6 weeks after DPC sensitization. As for treatment: therapeutic diphenylcyclopropenone sensitization with weekly scalp DPC. It was the library that attached unique molecular identifiers to individual cDNA molecules. TCRdb analysed the RACE reads with MiXCR anew, one entry per CDR3 protein. The repertoire holds 89,000 or so distinct CDR3 sequences, with 6.6% as singletons. This sequence originates from a woman aged 25 to 45 with alopecia areata. Some clones in this sample may be carry-over from other donors' samples. The specimen comprised whole blood, sampled in connection with sensitization to the hapten diphenylcyclopropenone (DPC).

CDR3 DNA: TGTGCCAGCAGAAACAGCCGCAATCAGCCCCAGCATTTT. Amino acid sequence: CASRNSRNQPQHF. The chain has TRBV12-3 or TRBV12-4 and TRBJ1-5; D is unresolved. Between the trimmed V and J ends, which lost 6 bases and 2 bases, there was a span of 8 bases. This CDR3 has 13 residues.